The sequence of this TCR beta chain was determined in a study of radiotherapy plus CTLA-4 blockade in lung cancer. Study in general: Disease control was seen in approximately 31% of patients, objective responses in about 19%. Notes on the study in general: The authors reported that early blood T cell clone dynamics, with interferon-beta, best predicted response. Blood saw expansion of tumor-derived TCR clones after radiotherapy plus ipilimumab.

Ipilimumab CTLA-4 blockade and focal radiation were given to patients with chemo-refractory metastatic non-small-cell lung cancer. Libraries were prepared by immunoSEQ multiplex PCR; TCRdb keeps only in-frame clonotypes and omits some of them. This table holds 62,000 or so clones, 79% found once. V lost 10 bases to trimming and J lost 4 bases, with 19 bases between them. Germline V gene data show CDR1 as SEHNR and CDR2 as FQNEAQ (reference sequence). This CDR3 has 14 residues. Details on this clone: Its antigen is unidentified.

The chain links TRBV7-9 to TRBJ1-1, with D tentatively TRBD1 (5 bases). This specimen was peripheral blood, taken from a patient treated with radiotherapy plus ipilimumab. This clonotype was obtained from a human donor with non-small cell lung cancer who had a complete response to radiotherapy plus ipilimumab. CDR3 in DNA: TGTGCCACACCACCGGGGGGGGAGGGCACTGAAGCTTTCTTT. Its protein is CATPPGGEGTEAFF.